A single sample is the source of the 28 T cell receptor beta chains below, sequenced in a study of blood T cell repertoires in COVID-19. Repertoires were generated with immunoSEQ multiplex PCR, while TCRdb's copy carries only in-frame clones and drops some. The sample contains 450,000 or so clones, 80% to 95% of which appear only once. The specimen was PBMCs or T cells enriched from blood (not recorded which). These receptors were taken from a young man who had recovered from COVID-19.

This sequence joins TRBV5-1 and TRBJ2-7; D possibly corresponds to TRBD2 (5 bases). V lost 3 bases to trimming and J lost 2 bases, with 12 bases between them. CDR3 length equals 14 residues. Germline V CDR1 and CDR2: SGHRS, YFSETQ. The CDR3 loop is CASSSLAKPYEQYF. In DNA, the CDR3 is TGCGCCAGCAGCTCCTTAGCGAAGCCCTACGAGCAGTACTTC.

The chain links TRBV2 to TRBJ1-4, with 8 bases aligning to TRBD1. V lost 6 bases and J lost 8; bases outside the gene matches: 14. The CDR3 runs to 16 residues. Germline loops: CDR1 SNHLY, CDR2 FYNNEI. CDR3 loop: CASSLGVRGQGEKLFF. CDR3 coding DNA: TGTGCCAGCAGCCTAGGGGTCAGGGGGCAAGGGGAAAAACTGTTTTTT.

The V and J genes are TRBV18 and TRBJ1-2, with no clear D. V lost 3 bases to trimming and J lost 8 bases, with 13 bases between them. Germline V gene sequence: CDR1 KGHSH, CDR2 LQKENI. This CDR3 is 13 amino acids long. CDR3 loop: CASSPERAKGYTF. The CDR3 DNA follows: TGTGCCAGCTCACCGGAGAGGGCGAAAGGCTACACCTTC. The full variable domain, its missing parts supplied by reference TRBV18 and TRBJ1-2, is NAGVMQNPRHLVRRRGQEARLRCSPMKGHSHVYWYRQLPEEGLKFMVYLQKENIIDESGMPKERFSAEFPKEGPSILRIQQVVRGDSAAYFCASSPERAKGYTFGSGTRLTVV.

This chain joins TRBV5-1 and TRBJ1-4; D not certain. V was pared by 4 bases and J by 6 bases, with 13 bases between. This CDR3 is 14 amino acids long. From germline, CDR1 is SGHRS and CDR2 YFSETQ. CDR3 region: CASSPRDGHEKLFF. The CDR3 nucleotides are TGCGCCAGCAGCCCGAGGGATGGTCATGAAAAACTGTTTTTT.

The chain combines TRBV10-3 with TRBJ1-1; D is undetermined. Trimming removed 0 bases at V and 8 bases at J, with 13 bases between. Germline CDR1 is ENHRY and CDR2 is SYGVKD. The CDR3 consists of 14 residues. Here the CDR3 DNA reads TGTGCCATCAGTGAGTCCTCTGACACGACAGAAGCTTTCTTT. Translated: CAISESSDTTEAFF.

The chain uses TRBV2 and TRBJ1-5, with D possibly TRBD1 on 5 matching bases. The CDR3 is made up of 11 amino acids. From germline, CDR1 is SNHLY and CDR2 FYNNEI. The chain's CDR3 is CASGLNQPQHF. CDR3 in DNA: TGTGCTTCAGGGCTCAATCAGCCCCAGCATTTT.

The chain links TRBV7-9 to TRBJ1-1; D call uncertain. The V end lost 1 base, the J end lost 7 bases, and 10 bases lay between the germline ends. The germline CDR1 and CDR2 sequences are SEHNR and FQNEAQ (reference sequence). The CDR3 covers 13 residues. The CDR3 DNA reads TGTGCCAGCAGCTTAGGATCTACGGGTGAAGCTTTCTTT. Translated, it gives CASSLGSTGEAFF.

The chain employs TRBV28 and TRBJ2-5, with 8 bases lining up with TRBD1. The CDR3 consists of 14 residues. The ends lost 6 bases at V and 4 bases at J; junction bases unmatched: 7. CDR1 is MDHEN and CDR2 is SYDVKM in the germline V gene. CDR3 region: CASSQTGGRETQYF. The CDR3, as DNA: TGTGCCAGCAGCCAAACAGGGGGTAGAGAGACCCAGTACTTC.

The CDR3 DNA follows: TGTGCCAGCAGTGATGGCTTTTCACCCCTCCACTTT. Amino acids: CASSDGFSPLHF. The gene calls are TRBV2 and TRBJ1-6; D not certain. Trimming stripped 3 bases from V and 9 bases from J, with 6 bases between. CDR1 is SNHLY and CDR2 is FYNNEI in the germline V gene. The CDR3 consists of 12 residues.

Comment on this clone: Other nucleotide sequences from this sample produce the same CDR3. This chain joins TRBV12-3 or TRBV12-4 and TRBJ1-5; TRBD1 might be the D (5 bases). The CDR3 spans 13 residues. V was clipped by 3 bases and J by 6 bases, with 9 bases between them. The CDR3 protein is CASSLGGGQPQHF. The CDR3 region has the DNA TGTGCCAGCAGTTTGGGGGGTGGTCAGCCCCAGCATTTT.

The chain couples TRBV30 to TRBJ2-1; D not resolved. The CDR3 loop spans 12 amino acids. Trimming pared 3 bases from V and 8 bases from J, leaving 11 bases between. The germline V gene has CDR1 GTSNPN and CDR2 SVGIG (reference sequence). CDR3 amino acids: CAWRRPQDEQFF. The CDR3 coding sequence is TGTGCCTGGAGACGGCCTCAGGATGAGCAGTTCTTC.

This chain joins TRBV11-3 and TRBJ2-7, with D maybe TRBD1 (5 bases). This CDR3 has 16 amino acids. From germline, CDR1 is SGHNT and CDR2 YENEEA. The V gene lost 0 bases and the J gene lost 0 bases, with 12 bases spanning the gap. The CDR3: CASSLEIGALSYEQYF. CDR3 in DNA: TGTGCCAGCAGCTTAGAAATAGGGGCACTCTCCTACGAGCAGTACTTC.

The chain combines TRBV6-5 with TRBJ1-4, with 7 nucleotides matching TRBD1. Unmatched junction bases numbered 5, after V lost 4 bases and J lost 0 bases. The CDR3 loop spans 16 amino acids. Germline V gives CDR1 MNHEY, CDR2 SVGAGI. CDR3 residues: CASSSGQVATNEKLFF. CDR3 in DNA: TGTGCCAGCAGTTCCGGACAGGTTGCAACTAATGAAAAACTGTTTTTT.

CDR3 residues: CASRTDRSYEQYF. The CDR3 DNA follows: TGTGCCAGCAGAACGGACAGGTCCTACGAGCAGTACTTC. This chain joins TRBV28 and TRBJ2-7, with 7 bases aligning to TRBD1. The germline V gene has CDR1 MDHEN and CDR2 SYDVKM. V lost 6 bases to trimming and J lost 1 base; unmatched junction nucleotides: 3. This CDR3 comprises 13 residues.

The CDR3 nucleotides read TGTGCCAGCAGCTTAGCTACCGGGAGAGGTTACGAGCAGTACTTC. Translated, it gives CASSLATGRGYEQYF. V is TRBV7-9 and J is TRBJ2-7; D is perhaps TRBD2 (6 bases). The V end lost 0 bases, the J end lost 4 bases, and 13 bases lay between the germline ends. Germline V CDR1 and CDR2: SEHNR, FQNEAQ (reference sequence). The CDR3 loop spans 15 amino acids.

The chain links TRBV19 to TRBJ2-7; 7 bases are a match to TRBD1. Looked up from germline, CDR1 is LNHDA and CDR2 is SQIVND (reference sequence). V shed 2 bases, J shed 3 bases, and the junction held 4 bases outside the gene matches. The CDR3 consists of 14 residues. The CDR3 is CASSIQGEGYEQYF. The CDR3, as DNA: TGTGCCAGTAGTATACAGGGGGAAGGCTACGAGCAGTACTTC.

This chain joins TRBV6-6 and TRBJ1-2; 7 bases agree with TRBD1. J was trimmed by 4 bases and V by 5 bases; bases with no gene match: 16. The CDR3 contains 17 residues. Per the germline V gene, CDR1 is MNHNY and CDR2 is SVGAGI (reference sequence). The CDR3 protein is CASSRSPQTGRSYGYTF. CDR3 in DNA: TGTGCCAGCAGTCGTTCCCCCCAGACAGGGCGGTCCTATGGCTACACCTTC.

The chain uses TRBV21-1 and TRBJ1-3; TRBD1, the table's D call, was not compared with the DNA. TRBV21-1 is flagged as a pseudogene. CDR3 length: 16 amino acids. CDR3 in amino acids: CASSGDRTHSGNTIYF. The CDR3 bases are TGTGCCAGCAGCGGGGACAGGACCCACTCTGGAAACACCATATATTTT.

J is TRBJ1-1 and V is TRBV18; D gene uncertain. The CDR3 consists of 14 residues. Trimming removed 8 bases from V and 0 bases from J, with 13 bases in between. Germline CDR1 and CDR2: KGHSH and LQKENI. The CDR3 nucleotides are TGTGCCAGCGGTCGAGGTGTAATGAACACTGAAGCTTTCTTT. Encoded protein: CASGRGVMNTEAFF. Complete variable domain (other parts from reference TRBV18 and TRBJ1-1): NAGVMQNPRHLVRRRGQEARLRCSPMKGHSHVYWYRQLPEEGLKFMVYLQKENIIDESGMPKERFSAEFPKEGPSILRIQQVVRGDSAAYFCASGRGVMNTEAFFGQGTRLTVV.

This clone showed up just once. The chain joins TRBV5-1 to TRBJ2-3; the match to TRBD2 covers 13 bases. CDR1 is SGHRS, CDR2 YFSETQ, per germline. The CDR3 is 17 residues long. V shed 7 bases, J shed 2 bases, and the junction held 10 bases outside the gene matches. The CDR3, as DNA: TGCGCCAGCGGTCGGGCAGGGACTAGCGGGACCACAGATACGCAGTATTTT. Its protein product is CASGRAGTSGTTDTQYF.

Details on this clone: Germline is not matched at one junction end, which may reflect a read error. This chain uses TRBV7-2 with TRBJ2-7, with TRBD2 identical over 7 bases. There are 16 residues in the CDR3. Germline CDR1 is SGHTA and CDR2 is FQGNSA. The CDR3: CASSPLIASGYYVQYF. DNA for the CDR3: TGTGCCAGCAGTCCCCTCATAGCTAGCGGATATTACGTGCAGTACTTC. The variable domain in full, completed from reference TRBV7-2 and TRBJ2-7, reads GAGVSQSPSNKVTEKGKDVELRCDPISGHTALYWYRQSLGQGLEFLIYFQGNSAPDKSGLPSDRFSAERTGGSVSTLTIQRTQQEDSAVYLCASSPLIASGYYVQYFGPGTRLTVT.

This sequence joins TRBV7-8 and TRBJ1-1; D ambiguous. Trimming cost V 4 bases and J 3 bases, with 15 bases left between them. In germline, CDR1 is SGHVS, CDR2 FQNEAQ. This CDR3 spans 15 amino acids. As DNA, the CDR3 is TGTGCCAGCAGCTCGCGACCCGGGTTGGACACTGAAGCTTTCTTT. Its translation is CASSSRPGLDTEAFF.

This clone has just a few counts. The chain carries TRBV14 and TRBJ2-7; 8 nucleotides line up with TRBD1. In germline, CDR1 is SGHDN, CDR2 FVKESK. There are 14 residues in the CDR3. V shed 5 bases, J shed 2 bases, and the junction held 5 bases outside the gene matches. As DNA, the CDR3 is TGTGCCAGCAGCGCCCGGACAGGGCCCTACGAGCAGTACTTC. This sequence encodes CASSARTGPYEQYF.

CDR3 loop: CATSDSDSYGYTF. The CDR3 bases are TGTGCCACCAGTGATTCCGACAGCTATGGCTACACCTTC. The gene calls are TRBV24-1 and TRBJ1-2, with D perhaps matching TRBD1 (5 bases). This CDR3 has 13 amino acids. Trimming stripped 2 bases from V and 4 bases from J, with 7 bases between. Germline V gene data show CDR1 as KGHDR and CDR2 as SFDVKD.

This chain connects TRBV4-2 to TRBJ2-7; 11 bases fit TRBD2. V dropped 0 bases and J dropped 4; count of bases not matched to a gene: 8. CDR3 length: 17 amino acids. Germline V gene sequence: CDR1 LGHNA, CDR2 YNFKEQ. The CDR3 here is CASSQEETSGAPYEQYF. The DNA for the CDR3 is TGTGCCAGCAGCCAAGAGGAGACTAGCGGGGCCCCTTACGAGCAGTACTTC.

CDR3 DNA sequence: TGTGCCAGCAGTTACCTGGACAGGGGTAAAGCTTTCTTT. Protein: CASSYLDRGKAFF. This rearrangement joins TRBV6-5 to TRBJ1-1, with 9 bases lining up with TRBD1. The CDR3 is 13 residues long. V gave up 2 bases and J gave up 9 bases; unmatched junction bases: 4. Germline lookup yields CDR1 MNHEY and CDR2 SVGAGI.

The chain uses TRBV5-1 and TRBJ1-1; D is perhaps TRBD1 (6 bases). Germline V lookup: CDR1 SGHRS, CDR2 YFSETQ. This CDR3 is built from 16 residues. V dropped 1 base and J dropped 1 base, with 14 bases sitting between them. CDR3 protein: CASSLPTTGENTEAFF. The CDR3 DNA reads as TGCGCCAGCAGCTTGCCTACGACAGGAGAGAACACTGAAGCTTTCTTT.

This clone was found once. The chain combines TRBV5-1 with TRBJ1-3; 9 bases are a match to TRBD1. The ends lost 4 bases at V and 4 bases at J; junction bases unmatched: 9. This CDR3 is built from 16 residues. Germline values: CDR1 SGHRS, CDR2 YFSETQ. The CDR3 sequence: CASSEAGTGTGNTIYF. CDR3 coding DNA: TGCGCCAGCAGCGAAGCCGGGACAGGGACCGGAAACACCATATATTTT.